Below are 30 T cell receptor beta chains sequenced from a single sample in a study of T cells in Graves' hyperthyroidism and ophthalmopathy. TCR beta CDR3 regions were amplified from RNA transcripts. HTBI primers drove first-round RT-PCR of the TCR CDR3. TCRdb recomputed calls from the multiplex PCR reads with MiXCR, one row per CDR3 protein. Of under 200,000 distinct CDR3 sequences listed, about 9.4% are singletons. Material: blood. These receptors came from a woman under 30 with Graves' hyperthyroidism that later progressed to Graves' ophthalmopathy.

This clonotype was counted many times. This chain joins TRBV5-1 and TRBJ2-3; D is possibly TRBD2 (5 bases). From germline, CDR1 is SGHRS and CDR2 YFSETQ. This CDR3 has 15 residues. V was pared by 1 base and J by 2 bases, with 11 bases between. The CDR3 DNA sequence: TGCGCCAGCAGCTTGAATGAGGGAAACACAGATACGCAGTATTTT. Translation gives CASSLNEGNTDTQYF.

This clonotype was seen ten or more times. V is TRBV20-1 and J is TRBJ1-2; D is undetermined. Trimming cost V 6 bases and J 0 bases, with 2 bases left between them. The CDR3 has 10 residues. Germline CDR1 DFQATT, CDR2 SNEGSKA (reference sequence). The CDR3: CSAPNYGYTF. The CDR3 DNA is TGCAGTGCACCTAACTATGGCTACACCTTC.

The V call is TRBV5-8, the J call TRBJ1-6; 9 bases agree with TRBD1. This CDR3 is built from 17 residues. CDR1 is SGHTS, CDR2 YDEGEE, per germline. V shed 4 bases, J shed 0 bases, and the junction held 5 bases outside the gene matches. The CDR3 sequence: CASSPQTGGSYNSPLHF. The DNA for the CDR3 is TGTGCCAGCAGCCCCCAGACAGGGGGCTCCTATAATTCACCCCTCCACTTT.

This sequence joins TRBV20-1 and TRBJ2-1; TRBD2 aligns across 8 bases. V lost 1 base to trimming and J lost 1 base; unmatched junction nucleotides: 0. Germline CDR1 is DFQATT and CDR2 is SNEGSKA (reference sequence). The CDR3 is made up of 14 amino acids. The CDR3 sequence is CSARASGSYNEQFF. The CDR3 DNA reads TGCAGTGCTAGAGCTAGCGGGTCCTACAATGAGCAGTTCTTC.

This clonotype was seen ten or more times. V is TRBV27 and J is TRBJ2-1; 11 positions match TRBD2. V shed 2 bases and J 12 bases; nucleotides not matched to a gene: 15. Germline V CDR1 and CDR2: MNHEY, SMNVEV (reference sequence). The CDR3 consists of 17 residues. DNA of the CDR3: TGTGCCAGCAGTTTAGGACTAGCGGGTATAACTCGGGATCCGCAGTTCTTC. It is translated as CASSLGLAGITRDPQFF.

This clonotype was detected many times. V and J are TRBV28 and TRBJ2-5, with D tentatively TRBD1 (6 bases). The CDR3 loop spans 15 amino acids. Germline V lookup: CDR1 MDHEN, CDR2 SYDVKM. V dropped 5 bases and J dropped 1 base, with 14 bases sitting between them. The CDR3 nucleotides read TGTGCCAGCAGTGAAAGCACAGGGCTCCAAGAGACCCAGTACTTC. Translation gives CASSESTGLQETQYF.

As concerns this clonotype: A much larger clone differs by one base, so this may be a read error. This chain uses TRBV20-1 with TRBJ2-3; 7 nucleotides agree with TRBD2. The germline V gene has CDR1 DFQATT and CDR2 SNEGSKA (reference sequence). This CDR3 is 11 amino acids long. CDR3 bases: TGCAGTGCTAGGGCGGGAGATACGCAGGATTTT. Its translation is CSARAGDTQDF.

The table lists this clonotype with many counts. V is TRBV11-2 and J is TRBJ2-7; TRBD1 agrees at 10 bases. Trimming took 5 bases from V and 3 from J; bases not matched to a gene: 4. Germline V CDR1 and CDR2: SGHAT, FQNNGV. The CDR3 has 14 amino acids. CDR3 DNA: TGTGCCAGCAGCGCGCGGGACAGGGGCTACGAGCAGTACTTC. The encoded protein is CASSARDRGYEQYF.

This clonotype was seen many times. The CDR3 region is CASSRQKTGFQPQHF. CDR3 nucleotides: TGTGCCAGCAGCCGCCAAAAAACAGGGTTTCAGCCCCAGCATTTT. This chain connects TRBV6-1 to TRBJ1-5; TRBD1 is a possible D gene (6 bases). V was trimmed by 6 bases and J by 6 bases, leaving 18 bases between them. Germline lookup yields CDR1 MNHNS and CDR2 SASEGT. The CDR3 totals 15 residues.

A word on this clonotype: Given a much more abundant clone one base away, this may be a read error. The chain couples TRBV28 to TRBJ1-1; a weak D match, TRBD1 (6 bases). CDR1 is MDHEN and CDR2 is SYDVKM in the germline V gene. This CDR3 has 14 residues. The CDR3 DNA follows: TGTGCCAGCAATGAACAGGGAGAGGGGACTGAAGATTTCTTT. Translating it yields CASNEQGEGTEDFF.

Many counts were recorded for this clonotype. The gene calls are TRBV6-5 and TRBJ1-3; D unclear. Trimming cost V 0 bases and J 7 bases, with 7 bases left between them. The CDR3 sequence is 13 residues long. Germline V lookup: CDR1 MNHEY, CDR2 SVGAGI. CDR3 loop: CASSYSDGNTIYF. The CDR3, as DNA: TGTGCCAGCAGTTACTCGGACGGGAACACCATATATTTT.

The CDR3 sequence is CASSQIAGETYNEQFF. The CDR3 DNA reads as TGTGCCAGCAGCCAGATAGCGGGGGAGACCTACAATGAGCAGTTCTTC. The chain joins TRBV4-2 to TRBJ2-1, with TRBD2 identical over 9 bases. This CDR3 region has 16 residues. Unmatched junction bases numbered 5, after V lost 3 bases and J lost 2 bases. From germline, CDR1 is LGHNA and CDR2 YNFKEQ.

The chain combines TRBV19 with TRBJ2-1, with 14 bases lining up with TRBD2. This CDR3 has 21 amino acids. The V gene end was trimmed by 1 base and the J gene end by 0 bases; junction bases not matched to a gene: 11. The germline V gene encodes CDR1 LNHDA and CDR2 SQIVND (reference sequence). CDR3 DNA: TGTGCCAGTAGTATAGTCGGGACTAGCGGGGGCCTTCTTCTCTCCTACAATGAGCAGTTCTTC. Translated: CASSIVGTSGGLLLSYNEQFF.

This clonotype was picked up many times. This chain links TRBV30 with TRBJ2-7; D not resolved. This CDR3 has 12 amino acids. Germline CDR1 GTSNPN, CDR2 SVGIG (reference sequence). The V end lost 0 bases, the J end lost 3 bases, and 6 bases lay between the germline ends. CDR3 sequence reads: CAWSVSYYEQYF. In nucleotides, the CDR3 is TGTGCCTGGAGTGTAAGTTACTACGAGCAGTACTTC.

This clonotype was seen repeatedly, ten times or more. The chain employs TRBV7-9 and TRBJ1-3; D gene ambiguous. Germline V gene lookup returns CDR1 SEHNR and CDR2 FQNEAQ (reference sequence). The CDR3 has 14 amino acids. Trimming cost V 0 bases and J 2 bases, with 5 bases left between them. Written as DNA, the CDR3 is TGTGCCAGCAGCTTAGCAGAAGCTGGAAACACCATATATTTT. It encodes CASSLAEAGNTIYF.

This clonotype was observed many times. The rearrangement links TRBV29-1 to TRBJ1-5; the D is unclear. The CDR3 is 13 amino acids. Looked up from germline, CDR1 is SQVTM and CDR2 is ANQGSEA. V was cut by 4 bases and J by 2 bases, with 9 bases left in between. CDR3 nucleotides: TGCAGCGTTGGCGTCGGGGGCAATCAGCCCCAGCATTTT. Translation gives CSVGVGGNQPQHF.

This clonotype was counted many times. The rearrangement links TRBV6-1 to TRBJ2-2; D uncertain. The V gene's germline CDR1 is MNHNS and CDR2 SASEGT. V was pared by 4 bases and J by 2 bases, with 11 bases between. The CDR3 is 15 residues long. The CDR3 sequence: CASSAKRLNTGELFF. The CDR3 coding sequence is TGTGCCAGCAGTGCCAAACGACTCAACACCGGGGAGCTGTTTTTT.

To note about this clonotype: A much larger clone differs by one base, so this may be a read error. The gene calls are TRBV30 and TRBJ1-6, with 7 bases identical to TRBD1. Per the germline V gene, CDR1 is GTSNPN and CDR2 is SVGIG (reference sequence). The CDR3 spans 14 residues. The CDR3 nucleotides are TGTGCCTGGGGGAAGGACAGGACGAATTCACCCCCCCACTTT. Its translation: CAWGKDRTNSPPHF. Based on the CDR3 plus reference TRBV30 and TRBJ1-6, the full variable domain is SQTIHQWPATLVQPVGSPLSLECTVEGTSNPNLYWYRQAAGRGLQLLFYSVGIGQISSEVPQNLSASRPQDRQFILSSKKLLLSDSGFYLCAWGKDRTNSPPHFGNGTRLTVT.

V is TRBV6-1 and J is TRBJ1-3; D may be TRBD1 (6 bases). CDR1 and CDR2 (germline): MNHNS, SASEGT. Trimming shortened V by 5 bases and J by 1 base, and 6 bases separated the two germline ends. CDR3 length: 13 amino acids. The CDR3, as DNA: TGTGCCAGCAGTACAGGGTCTGGAAACACCATATATTTT. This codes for CASSTGSGNTIYF.

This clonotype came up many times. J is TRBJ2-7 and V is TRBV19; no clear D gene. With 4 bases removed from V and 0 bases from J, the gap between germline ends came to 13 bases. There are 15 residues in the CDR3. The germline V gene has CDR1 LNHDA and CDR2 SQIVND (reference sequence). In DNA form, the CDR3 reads TGTGCCAGTAGTAATGTAGGCAGCAGCTCCTACGAGCAGTACTTC. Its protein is CASSNVGSSSYEQYF. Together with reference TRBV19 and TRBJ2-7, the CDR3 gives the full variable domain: DGGITQSPKYLFRKEGQNVTLSCEQNLNHDAMYWYRQDPGQGLRLIYYSQIVNDFQKGDIAEGYSVSREKKESFPLTVTSAQKNPTAFYLCASSNVGSSSYEQYFGPGTRLTVT.

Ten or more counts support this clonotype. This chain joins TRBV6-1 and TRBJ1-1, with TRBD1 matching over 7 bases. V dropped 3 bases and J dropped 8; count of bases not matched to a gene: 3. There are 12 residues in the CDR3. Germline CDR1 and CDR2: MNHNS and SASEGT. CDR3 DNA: TGTGCCAGCAGTGAGTCAGGGGGGGAAGCTTTCTTT. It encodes CASSESGGEAFF.

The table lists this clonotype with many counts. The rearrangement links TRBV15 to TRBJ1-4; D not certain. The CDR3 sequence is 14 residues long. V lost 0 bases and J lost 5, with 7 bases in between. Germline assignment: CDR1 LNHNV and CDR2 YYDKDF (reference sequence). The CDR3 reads CATSRDGRNEKLFF. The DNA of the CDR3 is TGTGCCACCAGCAGAGATGGCAGGAATGAAAAACTGTTTTTT.

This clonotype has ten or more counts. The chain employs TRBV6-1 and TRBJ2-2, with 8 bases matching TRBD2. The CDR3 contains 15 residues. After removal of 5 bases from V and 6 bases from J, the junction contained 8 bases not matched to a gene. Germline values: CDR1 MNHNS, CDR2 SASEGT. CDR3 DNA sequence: TGTGCCAGCAGTTACAGCGGGAGTGAGGCCGGGGAGCTGTTTTTT. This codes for CASSYSGSEAGELFF.

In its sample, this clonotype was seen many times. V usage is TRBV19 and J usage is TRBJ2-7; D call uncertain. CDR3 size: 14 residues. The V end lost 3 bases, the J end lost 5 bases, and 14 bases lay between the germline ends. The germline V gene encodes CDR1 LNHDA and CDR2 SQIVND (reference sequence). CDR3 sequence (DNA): TGTGCCAGTAGTATTGTCACGGATTCTGACGAGCAGTACTTC. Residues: CASSIVTDSDEQYF.

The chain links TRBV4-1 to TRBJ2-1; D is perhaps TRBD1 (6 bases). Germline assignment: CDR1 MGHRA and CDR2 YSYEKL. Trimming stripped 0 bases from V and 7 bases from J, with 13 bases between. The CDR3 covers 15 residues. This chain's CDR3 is CASSQDRGRGNEQFF. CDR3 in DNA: TGCGCCAGCAGCCAAGACCGGGGCAGGGGAAATGAGCAGTTCTTC.

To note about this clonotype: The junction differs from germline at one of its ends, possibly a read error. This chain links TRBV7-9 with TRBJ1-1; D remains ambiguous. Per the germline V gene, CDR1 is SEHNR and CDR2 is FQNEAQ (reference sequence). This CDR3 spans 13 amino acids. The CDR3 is CASSLGLNTETFF. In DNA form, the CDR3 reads TGTGCCAGCAGCTTAGGTTTGAACACTGAAACTTTCTTT.

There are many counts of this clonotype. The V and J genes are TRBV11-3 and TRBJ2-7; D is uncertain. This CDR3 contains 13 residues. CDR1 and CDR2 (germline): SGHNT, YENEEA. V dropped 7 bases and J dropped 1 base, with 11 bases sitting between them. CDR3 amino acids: CASIEGPSYEQYF. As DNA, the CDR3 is TGTGCCAGCATCGAAGGACCATCCTACGAGCAGTACTTC.

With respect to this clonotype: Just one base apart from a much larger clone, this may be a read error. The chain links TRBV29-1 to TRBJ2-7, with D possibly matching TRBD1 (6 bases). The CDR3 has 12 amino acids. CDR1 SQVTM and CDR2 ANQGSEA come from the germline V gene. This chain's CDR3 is CSVEMDSDERYF. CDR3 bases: TGCAGCGTTGAGATGGACAGTGACGAGCGGTACTTC.

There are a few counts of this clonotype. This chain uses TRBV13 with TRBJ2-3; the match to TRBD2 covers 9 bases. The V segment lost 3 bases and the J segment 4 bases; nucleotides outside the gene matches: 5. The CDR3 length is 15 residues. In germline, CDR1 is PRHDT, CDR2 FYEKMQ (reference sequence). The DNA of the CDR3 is TGTGCCAGCAGCTTTAGCGGGGGAAGTGCAGATACGCAGTATTTT. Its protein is CASSFSGGSADTQYF.

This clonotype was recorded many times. CDR3 loop: CAISESTRGGPRSGNTIYF. CDR3 DNA sequence: TGTGCCATCAGTGAGTCGACTCGGGGGGGTCCTCGCTCTGGAAACACCATATATTTT. This rearrangement joins TRBV10-3 to TRBJ1-3; D possibly corresponds to TRBD1 (5 bases). V shed 0 bases and J shed 0 bases, with 18 bases lying between them. CDR3 length equals 19 residues. Germline CDR1 reads ENHRY; CDR2 reads SYGVKD.